This section outlines one T cell receptor beta chain sequence together with its context. The table came from immunoSEQ multiplex PCR; TCRdb's copy has only in-frame clones and leaves some out. The sample records fewer than 150,000 clones, about 90% being singletons. The data belong to a study of T cell responses to AZD1222 COVID-19 vaccine. V was pared by 1 base and J by 4 bases, with 6 bases of the junction left unmatched. Germline assignment: CDR1 MNHEY and CDR2 SMNVEV (reference sequence). The CDR3 consists of 15 residues. This chain uses TRBV27 with TRBJ2-7; 8 nucleotides agree with TRBD1. The sequence derives from an adult in good health. The sample consisted of peripheral blood, taken on day 0 of AZD1222 vaccination. The CDR3 spells CASSLLGQEIYEQYF. CDR3 bases: TGTGCCAGCAGTTTATTGGGACAGGAGATTTACGAGCAGTACTTC.